The present entry profiles one T cell receptor beta chain with its context. CDR3 and TCR beta VDJ profiling relied on a genomic DNA template. TCRdb ran MiXCR on the reads and lists one entry per CDR3 protein. The table includes 400,000 to 450,000 distinct CDR3 sequences, about 70% detected once. Trimming stripped 5 bases from V and 11 bases from J, with 19 bases between. Germline assignment: CDR1 SGHTA and CDR2 FQGNSA. This CDR3 spans 13 amino acids. The sample belongs to a study of CD8+CD57+ T cells in acquired aplastic anemia. This rearrangement joins TRBV7-2 to TRBJ2-7; perhaps TRBD1 as D (6 bases). The sample taken for sequencing was sorted CD4+, CD8+, or CD8+CD57+ T cells (not recorded which) from PBMCs. This receptor was identified in a human donor in good health, serving as a control. The CDR3 region is CASSTGRTAEEYF. Written as DNA, the CDR3 is TGTGCCAGCAGCACAGGGCGGACGGCAGAGGAGTACTTC.